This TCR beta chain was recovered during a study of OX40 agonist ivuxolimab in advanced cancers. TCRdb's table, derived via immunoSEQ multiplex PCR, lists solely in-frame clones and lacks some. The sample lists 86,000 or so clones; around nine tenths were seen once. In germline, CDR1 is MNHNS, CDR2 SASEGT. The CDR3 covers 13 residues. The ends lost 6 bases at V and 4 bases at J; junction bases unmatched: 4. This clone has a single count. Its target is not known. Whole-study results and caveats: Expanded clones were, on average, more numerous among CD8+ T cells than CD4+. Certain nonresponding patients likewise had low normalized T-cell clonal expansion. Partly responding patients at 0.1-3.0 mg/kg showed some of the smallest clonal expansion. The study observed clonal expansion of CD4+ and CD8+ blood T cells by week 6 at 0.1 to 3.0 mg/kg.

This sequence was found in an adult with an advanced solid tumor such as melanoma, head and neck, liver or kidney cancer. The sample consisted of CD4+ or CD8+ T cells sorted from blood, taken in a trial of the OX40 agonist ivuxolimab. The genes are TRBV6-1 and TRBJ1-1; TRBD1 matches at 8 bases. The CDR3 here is CASRDRDATEAFF. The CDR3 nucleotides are TGTGCCAGCAGGGACAGGGACGCCACTGAAGCTTTCTTT.